These 23 T cell receptor beta chains were sequenced from one sample in a study of regulatory T cells in long-lasting Graves disease. Combining iRepertoire HTBI primers with Arm-PCR of CDR3 regions, the authors built TCR beta libraries. TCRdb re-derived calls from the multiplex PCR reads in MiXCR, one entry per CDR3 protein. This sample has roughly 530,000 distinct CDR3 sequences, with roughly 15% found just once. The time point denotes: newly diagnosed GD, antithyroid drugs for less than 3 months. Following extraction of RNA from PBMCs, that RNA was used to make the TCR library. These same data were also listed under a study on T cells in Graves' hyperthyroidism and ophthalmopathy.

Specimen: peripheral blood mononuclear cells (PBMCs), collected at new diagnosis, from a patient treated with antithyroid drugs. The receptors stem from a woman aged 35-65 years with Graves disease.

This clonotype came up many times. V gene TRBV6-1 combines with J gene TRBJ2-7, with D possibly being TRBD1 or TRBD2 (6 bases each). Germline CDR1 and CDR2: MNHNS and SASEGT. V was shortened by 6 bases and J by 0 bases, with 12 bases between the two germline ends. The CDR3 spans 14 residues. CDR3 region: CASRERGASYEQYF. DNA for the CDR3: TGTGCCAGCAGAGAAAGGGGGGCCTCCTACGAGCAGTACTTC.

This clonotype was counted only a few times. The V and J genes are TRBV6-2 or TRBV6-3 and TRBJ2-1; 7 nucleotides agree with TRBD2. This CDR3 spans 13 amino acids. Germline CDR1 reads MNHEY; CDR2 reads SVGEGT. J was trimmed by 9 bases and V by 0 bases; bases with no gene match: 2. The CDR3: CASSYSGGLEQFF. The CDR3 region has the DNA TGTGCCAGCAGTTACTCGGGAGGGCTTGAGCAGTTCTTC.

This clonotype was seen ten or more times. The V gene is TRBV7-8, the J gene TRBJ1-4; D not resolved. CDR3 length: 16 residues. V lost 0 bases and J lost 8, with 16 bases in between. In germline, CDR1 is SGHVS, CDR2 FQNEAQ. The CDR3 nucleotides read TGTGCCAGCAGCTTAGCGTCGACCTCCTCGGGGGAAAAACTGTTTTTT. The encoded protein is CASSLASTSSGEKLFF.

The chain employs TRBV6-2 or TRBV6-3 and TRBJ1-1, with 8 positions matching TRBD1. In germline, CDR1 is MNHEY, CDR2 SVGEGT. The CDR3 consists of 14 residues. V lost 9 bases, J lost 1 base, and 7 bases stayed unmatched. As DNA, the CDR3 is TGTGCCAGTAAGCGGACAGGGTGGAACACTGAAGCTTTCTTT. Translating it yields CASKRTGWNTEAFF.

V usage is TRBV19 and J usage is TRBJ2-1; D tentatively reads TRBD1 or TRBD2 (5 bases each). Germline V lookup: CDR1 LNHDA, CDR2 SQIVND (reference sequence). This CDR3 has 15 amino acids. Between the trimmed V and J ends, which lost 9 bases and 4 bases, there was a span of 19 bases. The CDR3 protein is CASRRERDRYNEQFF. As DNA, the CDR3 is TGTGCCAGCAGAAGGGAGAGGGACCGATACAATGAGCAGTTCTTC.

This clonotype was observed many times. This chain connects TRBV6-1 to TRBJ1-5; perhaps TRBD1 as D (5 bases). V dropped 3 bases and J dropped 1 base, with 10 bases sitting between them. The CDR3 loop spans 15 amino acids. Per the germline V gene, CDR1 is MNHNS and CDR2 is SASEGT. The CDR3 region has the DNA TGTGCCAGCAGTGATGGGGGTCCAAGCAATCAGCCCCAGCATTTT. This translates into CASSDGGPSNQPQHF.

V is TRBV10-3 and J is TRBJ2-1; D is unclear. Trimming took off 5 bases at V and 1 base at J, with 9 bases between the two ends. Germline V gene sequence: CDR1 ENHRY, CDR2 SYGVKD. This CDR3 has 14 residues. The DNA of the CDR3 is TGTGCCATCAGTTTGCGTGGATCCTACAATGAGCAGTTCTTC. It is translated as CAISLRGSYNEQFF.

In this sample, this clonotype turned up a few times. This chain joins TRBV5-1 and TRBJ2-1; D assignment may be TRBD1 or TRBD2 (5 bases each). CDR3 length equals 14 residues. Trimming took off 5 bases at V and 4 bases at J, with 13 bases between the two ends. Germline V gene data show CDR1 as SGHRS and CDR2 as YFSETQ. CDR3 loop: CASSSGQQYNEQFF. The CDR3, as DNA: TGCGCCAGCAGTTCGGGGCAGCAATACAATGAGCAGTTCTTC.

This clonotype has a handful of counts. The chain is built from TRBV20-1 and TRBJ1-2; D perhaps matches TRBD1 (6 bases). From germline, CDR1 is DFQATT and CDR2 SNEGSKA (reference sequence). V dropped 6 bases and J dropped 4 bases, with 21 bases sitting between them. CDR3 length: 15 amino acids. The CDR3 here is CSADIEGGPSYGYTF. DNA of the CDR3: TGCAGTGCCGACATAGAAGGGGGACCCTCCTATGGCTACACCTTC.

There are a few counts of this clonotype. The chain couples TRBV4-1 to TRBJ2-1; 10 bases are shared with TRBD1. This CDR3 has 17 residues. Germline lookup yields CDR1 MGHRA and CDR2 YSYEKL. The trim removed 1 base at V and 3 bases at J, leaving 6 bases unmatched. The CDR3 DNA is TGCGCCAGCAGCCAAGTAGACAGGGGGCCAAGCTACAATGAGCAGTTCTTC. Translated: CASSQVDRGPSYNEQFF.

This clonotype was recorded many times. The V call is TRBV10-2, the J call TRBJ1-1; 7 nucleotides line up with TRBD1. Germline V gene data show CDR1 as WSHSY and CDR2 as SAAADI. The length of the CDR3 is 16 residues. V trimming: 7 bases; J trimming: 5 bases; junction bases outside the gene matches: 16. CDR3 bases: TGCGCCAGCACTAATGGTGGCGTACAGGGGCAGACTGAAGCTTTCTTT. Translation: CASTNGGVQGQTEAFF.

In its sample, this clonotype was seen many times. The chain has TRBV29-1 and TRBJ1-1, with TRBD1 matching 8 bases. The CDR3 is 12 amino acids. Germline CDR1 is SQVTM and CDR2 is ANQGSEA. V shed 7 bases, J shed 4 bases, and the junction held 5 bases outside the gene matches. Here the CDR3 reads CSARGQSTEAFF. CDR3 sequence (DNA): TGCAGCGCCAGGGGGCAGAGCACTGAAGCTTTCTTT. The full variable domain, with the rest looked up from reference TRBV29-1 and TRBJ1-1, is SAVISQKPSRDICQRGTSLTIQCQVDSQVTMMFWYRQQPGQSLTLIATANQGSEATYESGFVIDKFPISRPNLTFSTLTVSNMSPEDSSIYLCSARGQSTEAFFGQGTRLTVV.

The V gene is TRBV5-4, the J gene TRBJ2-1, with 14 bases aligning to TRBD2. The CDR3 spans 16 residues. Germline CDR1 is SGHNT and CDR2 is YYREEE (reference sequence). Trimming cost V 5 bases and J 9 bases; bases outside gene matches: 10. CDR3 amino acids: CASSPTTSGGAIEQFF. The CDR3 DNA is TGTGCCAGCAGTCCGACGACTAGCGGGGGGGCTATTGAGCAGTTCTTC.

This clonotype was counted at least ten times. The V and J genes are TRBV6-5 and TRBJ2-2; 11 nucleotides line up with TRBD2. V gave up 4 bases and J gave up 3 bases; unmatched junction bases: 1. Germline loops: CDR1 MNHEY, CDR2 SVGAGI. The CDR3 covers 15 residues. Here the CDR3 reads CASSSTSGDTGELFF. The CDR3 DNA reads as TGTGCCAGCAGTTCGACTAGCGGGGACACCGGGGAGCTGTTTTTT.

V and J are TRBV6-2 or TRBV6-3 and TRBJ2-7; D remains unclear. V was trimmed by 5 bases and J by 0 bases, leaving 8 bases between them. The germline gives CDR1 MNHEY, CDR2 SVGEGT. The CDR3 is 13 residues long. CDR3 loop: CASSELDSYEQYF. For the CDR3, the DNA is TGTGCCAGCAGTGAGCTGGACTCCTACGAGCAGTACTTC.

CDR3 sequence: CASSLAWGGVENEQFF. In DNA form, the CDR3 reads TGCGCCAGCAGCTTGGCCTGGGGGGGGGTAGAAAATGAGCAGTTCTTC. The chain carries TRBV5-1 and TRBJ2-1; 7 nucleotides match TRBD2. Germline V lookup: CDR1 SGHRS, CDR2 YFSETQ. The CDR3 consists of 16 residues. The V segment lost 0 bases and the J segment 7 bases; nucleotides outside the gene matches: 10.

In the case of this clonotype: Its ends do not fully match the called genes, so a read error is possible. The genes are TRBV6-5 and TRBJ2-3, with unresolved D. This CDR3 has 12 amino acids. Looked up from germline, CDR1 is MNHEY and CDR2 is SVGAGI. The CDR3: CVSSYSTDTQYF. In DNA form, the CDR3 reads TGTGTCAGCAGTTATTCCACAGATACGCAGTATTTT.

At least ten counts were recorded for this clonotype. The gene calls are TRBV2 and TRBJ1-5, with no clear D. The CDR3 totals 14 residues. Germline values: CDR1 SNHLY, CDR2 FYNNEI. Trimming removed 3 bases from V and 1 base from J, with 7 bases in between. The CDR3 protein is CASSDRLSNQPQHF. The CDR3 bases are TGTGCCAGCAGTGACCGACTCAGCAATCAGCCCCAGCATTTT.

This clonotype appeared many times. The chain combines TRBV6-5 with TRBJ1-1; 7 positions match TRBD1. After removal of 4 bases from V and 7 bases from J, the junction contained 9 bases not matched to a gene. From germline, CDR1 is MNHEY and CDR2 SVGAGI. The CDR3 runs to 14 residues. The CDR3 DNA reads TGTGCCAGCAGTTCCAGAGACAGGGCGGGTGAAGCTTTCTTT. Translated: CASSSRDRAGEAFF.

The sample holds many counts of this clonotype. The chain links TRBV12-3 or TRBV12-4 to TRBJ1-2; perhaps TRBD1 as D (6 bases). The V end lost 9 bases, the J end lost 3 bases, and 14 bases lay between the germline ends. This CDR3 has 13 residues. The CDR3 sequence: CASLDRSDYGYTF. DNA for the CDR3: TGTGCCAGTCTCGACAGGTCTGACTATGGCTACACCTTC.

The chain links TRBV24-1 to TRBJ1-1; D not certain. Germline CDR1 is KGHDR and CDR2 is SFDVKD. This CDR3 has 13 amino acids. Deletions cut 5 bases from V and 1 base from J, with 7 bases between. The CDR3 DNA reads TGTGCCACCAGTGGGAGCAGGAACACTGAAGCTTTCTTT. This gives the protein CATSGSRNTEAFF.

The table lists this clonotype with a few counts. This chain uses TRBV6-1 with TRBJ2-5; unclear D gene. The CDR3 is 13 amino acids. Germline V gene data show CDR1 as MNHNS and CDR2 as SASEGT. V was cut by 2 bases and J by 3 bases, with 7 bases left in between. The CDR3: CASSENREETQYF. The CDR3 DNA reads as TGTGCCAGCAGTGAAAACAGAGAAGAGACCCAGTACTTC.

This clonotype has just a few counts. The rearrangement links TRBV12-3 or TRBV12-4 to TRBJ1-5; possible D gene TRBD1, 5 bases. The ends were cut back, 4 bases at V and 4 bases at J, with 11 bases in the middle. This CDR3 is 14 amino acids long. The CDR3 DNA follows: TGTGCCAGCAGTTCCCAGGGTCTAAATCAGCCCCAGCATTTT. Protein sequence: CASSSQGLNQPQHF.